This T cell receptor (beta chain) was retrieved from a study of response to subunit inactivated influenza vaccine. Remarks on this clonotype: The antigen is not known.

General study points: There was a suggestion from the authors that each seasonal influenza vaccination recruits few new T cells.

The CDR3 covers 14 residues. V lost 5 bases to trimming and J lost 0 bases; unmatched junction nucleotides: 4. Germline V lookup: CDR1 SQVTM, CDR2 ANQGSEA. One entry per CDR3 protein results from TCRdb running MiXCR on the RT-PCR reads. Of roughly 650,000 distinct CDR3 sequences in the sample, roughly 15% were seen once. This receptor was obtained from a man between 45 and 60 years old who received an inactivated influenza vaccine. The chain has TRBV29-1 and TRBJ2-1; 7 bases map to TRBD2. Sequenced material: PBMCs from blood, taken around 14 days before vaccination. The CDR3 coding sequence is TGCAGCGTTCGGGGGGACTTCTCCTACAATGAGCAGTTCTTC. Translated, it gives CSVRGDFSYNEQFF.